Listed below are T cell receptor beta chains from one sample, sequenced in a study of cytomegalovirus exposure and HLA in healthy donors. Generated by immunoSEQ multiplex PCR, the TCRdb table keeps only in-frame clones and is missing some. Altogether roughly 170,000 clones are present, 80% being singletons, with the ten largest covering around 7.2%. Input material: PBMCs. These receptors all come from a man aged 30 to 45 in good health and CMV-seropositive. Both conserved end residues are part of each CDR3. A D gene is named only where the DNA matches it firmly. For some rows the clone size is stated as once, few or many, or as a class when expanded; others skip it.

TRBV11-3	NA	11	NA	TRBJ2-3	TGTGCCAGCAGTTCCTCGGGGACGCAGTATTTT	CASSSSGTQYF
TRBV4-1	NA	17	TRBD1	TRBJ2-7	TGCGCCAGCAGCCAATATCCACAGGGGGCGAGTTCCTACGAGCAGTACTTC	CASSQYPQGASSYEQYF
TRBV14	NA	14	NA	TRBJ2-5	TGTGCCAGCAGCCAAGCGACTATACAAGAGACCCAGTACTTC	CASSQATIQETQYF
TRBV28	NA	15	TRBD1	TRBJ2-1	TGTGCCAGCAGTTCAACCGGGACAGGCTACAATGAGCAGTTCTTC	CASSSTGTGYNEQFF
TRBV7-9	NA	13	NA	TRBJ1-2	TGTGCCAGCAGCTTAGCAACAGGGCTTGGCTACACCTTC	CASSLATGLGYTF
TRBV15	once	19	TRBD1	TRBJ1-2	TGTGCCACCAGCTCAAACGTGGGGGGACAGGGGTTTTCTAACTATGGCTACACCTTC	CATSSNVGGQGFSNYGYTF
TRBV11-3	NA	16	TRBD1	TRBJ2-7	TGTGCCAGCAGCTTAGTCGTGGCAGGGGGTTTCCACGAGCAGTACTTC	CASSLVVAGGFHEQYF
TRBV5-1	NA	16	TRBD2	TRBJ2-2	TGCGCCAGCAGCATCGTAGCGGGAAGGAACACCGGGGAGCTGTTTTTT	CASSIVAGRNTGELFF
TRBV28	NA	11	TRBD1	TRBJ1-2	TGTGCCAGCAGTTGGCAGGGGGATGGCACCTTC	CASSWQGDGTF
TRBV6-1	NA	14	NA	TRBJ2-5	TGTGCCAGCCAAGAAATGGGGGGACAAGAGACCCAGTACTTC	CASQEMGGQETQYF
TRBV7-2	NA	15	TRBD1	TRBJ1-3	TGTGCCAGCAGCTTGGACAGGGGAGCTGGAAACACCATATATTTT	CASSLDRGAGNTIYF
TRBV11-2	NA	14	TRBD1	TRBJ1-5	TGTGCCAGCAGCCTACAGGGGGGCAATCAGCCCCAGCATTTT	CASSLQGGNQPQHF
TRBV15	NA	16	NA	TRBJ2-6	TGTGCCACCAGCAGAGACCGAGTCTCTGGGGCCAACGTCCTGACTTTC	CATSRDRVSGANVLTF
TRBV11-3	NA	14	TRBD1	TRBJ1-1	TGTGCCAGCAGCCCTAGACAGGGGGCAACTGAAGCTTTCTTT	CASSPRQGATEAFF
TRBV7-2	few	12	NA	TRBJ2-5	TGTGCCAGCAGCTTAGCGGGGGCTCTTCTACACTTC	CASSLAGALLHF
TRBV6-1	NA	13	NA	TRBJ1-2	TGTGCCAGCAGTGAATCGACAGTCGGTGGCTACACCTTC	CASSESTVGGYTF
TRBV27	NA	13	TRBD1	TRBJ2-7	TGTGCCAGCGGACCGGACAGGGTAAGCGAGCAGTACTTC	CASGPDRVSEQYF
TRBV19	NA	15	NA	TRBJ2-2	TGTGCCAGTCGGACTCCCCTCTCCAACACCGGGGAGCTGTTTTTT	CASRTPLSNTGELFF
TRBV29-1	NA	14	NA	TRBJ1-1	TGCAGCTATGTCGTTTCGGCGTGGGGGGGTGAAGCTTTCTTT	CSYVVSAWGGEAFF
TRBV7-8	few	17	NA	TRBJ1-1	TGTGCCAGCAGCTTATTTGGCACAGGGACCCTGAACACTGAAGCTTTCTTT	CASSLFGTGTLNTEAFF
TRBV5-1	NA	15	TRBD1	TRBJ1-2	TGCGCCAGCAGCTTAGGACAGGGAGCTAGATATGGCTACACCTTC	CASSLGQGARYGYTF
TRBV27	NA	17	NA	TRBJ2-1	TGTGCCAGCAGTTTATTTGGGGGCAGGTTGACCTACAATGAGCAGTTCTTC	CASSLFGGRLTYNEQFF
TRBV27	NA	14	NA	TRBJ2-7	TGTGCCAGCAGTTTACGAGGGCTACCCTACGAGCAGTACTTC	CASSLRGLPYEQYF
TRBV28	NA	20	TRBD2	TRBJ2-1	TGTGCCAGCAGCAAGGACGACGGGACAGGGAGACTAGCGGGAGGTAGTGAGCAGTTCTTC	CASSKDDGTGRLAGGSEQFF
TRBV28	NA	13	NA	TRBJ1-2	TGTGCCAGCAGACCCGGGACATTCGGGGGCTACACCTTC	CASRPGTFGGYTF
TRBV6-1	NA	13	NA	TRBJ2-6	TGTGCCAGCAGCAGGTCTGGGGCCAACGTCCTGACTTTC	CASSRSGANVLTF
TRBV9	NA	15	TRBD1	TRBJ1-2	TGTGCCAGCAGCCAGACAGGGGTCCCGGACTATGGCTACACCTTC	CASSQTGVPDYGYTF
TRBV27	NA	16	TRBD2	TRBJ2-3	TGTGCCAGCAGTGGGAGGACTAGCAGTTACACAGATACGCAGTATTTT	CASSGRTSSYTDTQYF
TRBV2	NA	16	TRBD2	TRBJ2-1	TGTGCCAGCAGTGGGTCTAGCGGGAGGTCGATCAATGAGCAGTTCTTC	CASSGSSGRSINEQFF
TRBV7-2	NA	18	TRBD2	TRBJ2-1	TGTGCCAGCAGCCTACGGGGGCTAGCGGGGGTTTCCTACAATGAGCAGTTCTTC	CASSLRGLAGVSYNEQFF
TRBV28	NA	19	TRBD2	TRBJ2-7	TGTGCCAGCAGCCGACGACCGGGACTAGCGGCAGGACGCGGGGGAGAGCAGTACTTC	CASSRRPGLAAGRGGEQYF
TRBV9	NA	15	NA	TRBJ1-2	TGTGCCAGCAGCCCAGGGGCAGGCGCCAACTATGGCTACACCTTC	CASSPGAGANYGYTF
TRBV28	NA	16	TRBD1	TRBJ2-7	TGTGCCAGCAGGCCCTTTGGACAGGGCCTCTCCTACGAGCAGTACTTC	CASRPFGQGLSYEQYF
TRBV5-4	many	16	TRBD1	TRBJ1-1	TGTGCCAGCAGCGGCCCAGGGGGAGTTATGAACACTGAAGCTTTCTTT	CASSGPGGVMNTEAFF
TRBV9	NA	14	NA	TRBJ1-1	TGTGCCAGCAGCGCCACAGGTCTGAACACTGAAGCTTTCTTT	CASSATGLNTEAFF
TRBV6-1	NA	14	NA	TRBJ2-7	TGTGCCAGCAGTGGTGGGGCCACTAGCTACGAGCAGTACTTC	CASSGGATSYEQYF
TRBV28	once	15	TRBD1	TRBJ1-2	TGTGCCAGCAACTTACCAACCGGGACAGGAGAGGGCTACACCTTC	CASNLPTGTGEGYTF
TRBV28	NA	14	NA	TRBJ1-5	TGTGCCAGCAGTTTATTGCAGGGCCCCGGGCCCCAGCATTTT	CASSLLQGPGPQHF
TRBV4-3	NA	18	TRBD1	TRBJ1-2	TGCGCCAGCAGCCCAGCAACCGCGGCAGGGGGCTCTAACTATGGCTACACCTTC	CASSPATAAGGSNYGYTF
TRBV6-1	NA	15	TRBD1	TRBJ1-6	TGTGCCAGCAGTGAAGAGACAGGGGGCACTTCACCCCTCCACTTT	CASSEETGGTSPLHF
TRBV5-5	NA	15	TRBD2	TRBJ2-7	TGTGCCAGCAGCTGGGGGACTAGCGGAGCCTACGAGCAGTACTTC	CASSWGTSGAYEQYF